These T cell receptor beta chains were read from a single sample in a study of PD-1 blockade in classical Hodgkin lymphoma. TCRdb keeps only in-frame clones here, not all; method: immunoSEQ multiplex PCR. The data contain about 30,000 clones, 60% to 85% of them seen just once; the ten biggest clones take up around 3.3%. This specimen was peripheral blood mononuclear cells (PBMCs), taken before the second cycle of nivolumab. These receptors originate from a human donor with classical Hodgkin lymphoma. Each CDR3 is given with its conserved first and last residue. D genes are given only for firm matches. Size is stated for part of the rows, as once, few or many counts, or as a class when the clone is expanded.

medium-sized	TRBV5-1	TRBJ2-5	.	CASKGGRETQYF	TGCGCCAGCAAGGGGGGCAGGGAGACCCAGTACTTC
.	TRBV28	TRBJ2-7	TRBD2	CASSSVTAGVYSYEQYF	TGTGCCAGCAGCTCCGTTACCGCGGGGGTTTACTCCTACGAGCAGTACTTC
.	TRBV7-2	TRBJ2-5	TRBD1	CASSRDLTGGVETQYF	TGTGCCAGCAGCCGCGACTTGACAGGGGGCGTAGAGACCCAGTACTTC
.	TRBV5-4	TRBJ1-1	.	CASSLRGTEAFF	TGTGCCAGCAGCTTGAGGGGGACTGAAGCTTTCTTT
.	TRBV19	TRBJ2-5	TRBD1	CASSIGDSPKTQYF	TGTGCCAGTAGTATAGGGGACAGTCCTAAGACCCAGTACTTC
.	TRBV10-3	TRBJ1-5	.	CAISTGTGNQPQHF	TGTGCCATCAGCACCGGGACGGGGAATCAGCCCCAGCATTTT
.	TRBV25-1	TRBJ1-2	.	CASPGRVFTF	TGTGCCAGCCCGGGACGGGTTTTCACCTTC
.	TRBV7-9	TRBJ2-7	.	CASSSNTIYEQYF	TGTGCCAGCAGCTCAAACACTATTTACGAGCAGTACTTC
.	TRBV5-1	TRBJ1-6	.	CASSLAGPVSGPLHF	TGCGCCAGCAGCTTGGCCGGTCCCGTTAGCGGGCCCCTCCACTTT
.	TRBV10-1	TRBJ1-5	.	CASSESNQPQHF	TGCGCCAGCAGCGAGAGCAATCAGCCCCAGCATTTT
.	TRBV6-6	TRBJ1-1	TRBD1	CASSYSQGATTEAFF	TGTGCCAGCAGTTACTCGCAGGGGGCGACCACTGAAGCTTTCTTT
once	TRBV7-8	TRBJ2-5	.	CASSFNRRIASPETQYF	TGTGCCAGCAGCTTCAACCGGAGGATAGCTAGTCCGGAGACCCAGTACTTC
few	TRBV4-3	TRBJ1-1	.	CASSQDLLGGLNTEAFF	TGCGCCAGCAGCCAAGATTTGCTCGGGGGATTAAACACTGAAGCTTTCTTT
.	TRBV4-3	TRBJ2-7	TRBD1	CASSQDTHRTGEAYEQYF	TGCGCCAGCAGCCAAGATACCCATCGGACAGGGGAAGCGTACGAGCAGTACTTC
once	TRBV19	TRBJ2-3	TRBD2	CASSIGLAGGQVRPDTQYF	TGTGCCAGTAGTATTGGACTAGCGGGGGGCCAGGTAAGGCCAGATACGCAGTATTTT
.	TRBV6-5	TRBJ1-4	.	CASSATQGTNEKLFF	TGTGCCAGCAGTGCGACCCAGGGAACTAATGAAAAACTGTTTTTT
.	TRBV7-9	TRBJ1-5	.	CASSLGRASSNQPQHF	TGTGCCAGCAGTTTAGGCAGGGCGTCGAGCAATCAGCCCCAGCATTTT
.	TRBV19	TRBJ1-1	.	CASSIAGGLTEAFF	TGTGCCAGTAGTATTGCAGGTGGCCTCACTGAAGCTTTCTTT
.	TRBV19	TRBJ2-1	TRBD2	CASSMERGGDYNEQFF	TGTGCCAGTAGTATGGAGCGGGGGGGAGACTACAATGAGCAGTTCTTC
few	TRBV2	TRBJ1-6	.	CASSVNSPLHF	TGTGCCAGCAGCGTAAATTCACCCCTCCACTTT
.	TRBV19	TRBJ2-1	TRBD2	CASSIEFLDGGSSYNEQFF	TGTGCCAGTAGTATAGAGTTCCTTGACGGCGGGAGCTCCTACAATGAGCAGTTCTTC
few	TRBV11-3	TRBJ2-7	TRBD1	CASSPGTGDEQYF	TGTGCCAGCAGCCCAGGGACAGGGGACGAGCAGTACTTC
medium-sized	TRBV28	TRBJ2-2	.	CASSPRDRGNTGELFF	TGTGCCAGCAGTCCCCGGGACCGGGGAAACACCGGGGAGCTGTTTTTT
.	TRBV5-6	TRBJ1-1	.	CASSLLQPSMNTEAFF	TGTGCCAGCAGCTTGCTGCAGCCTTCCATGAACACTGAAGCTTTCTTT
.	TRBV5-1	TRBJ1-1	TRBD1	CASTSDRITEAFF	TGCGCCAGCACCTCGGACAGGATCACTGAAGCTTTCTTT
few	TRBV5-1	TRBJ2-2	.	CASSPTVRDGELFF	TGCGCCAGCAGCCCGACAGTCCGGGACGGGGAGCTGTTTTTT
.	TRBV28	TRBJ1-3	.	CASSPSGSSGNTIYF	TGTGCCAGCAGCCCTTCAGGGAGCTCTGGAAACACCATATATTTT
.	TRBV4-2	TRBJ2-7	TRBD2	CASSQGGLAGNEQYF	TGTGCCAGCAGCCAAGGGGGACTAGCGGGGAACGAGCAGTACTTC
once	TRBV28	TRBJ2-7	TRBD1	CASRAQGASYEQYF	TGTGCCAGCCGGGCCCAGGGGGCGAGTTACGAGCAGTACTTC